A selection of T cell receptor beta chains follows, all from one sample in a study of T cells in Graves' hyperthyroidism and ophthalmopathy. TCRdb re-analysed the multiplex PCR reads in MiXCR, keeping a single row per CDR3 protein. The sample contains a few hundred thousand distinct CDR3 sequences, less than 20% of which appear only once. Sequencing used blood. The receptors were gathered from a woman younger than 35 with Graves' hyperthyroidism. The CDR3 runs from the conserved cysteine through the conserved F or W. The D gene is left open where the match is weak. For some rows the clone size is stated as once, few or many, or as a class when expanded; others skip it.

NA	TRBV2	TRBJ1-5	many	TGTGCCAGCAGTCTTCAGTCAGGGGGCAATCAGCCCCAGCATTTT	CASSLQSGGNQPQHF
NA	TRBV5-1	TRBJ2-1	NA	TGCGCCAGCAGCTTGGTGGGGGGTCCCTACAATGAGCAGTTCTTC	CASSLVGGPYNEQFF
NA	TRBV10-3	TRBJ2-3	many	TGTGCCATCAGTTCAACCTCCCTCGTGGAGCGGGTGCGCACAGATACGCAGTATTTT	CAISSTSLVERVRTDTQYF
TRBD1	TRBV29-1	TRBJ1-4	NA	TGCAGCGGGTTCGAGGGGGCAAGGGAAAAACTGTTTTTT	CSGFEGAREKLFF
NA	TRBV30	TRBJ1-5	many	TGTGCCTGGAATACAGAGGATCAGCCCCAGCATTTT	CAWNTEDQPQHF
TRBD2	TRBV27	TRBJ2-5	NA	TGTGCCAGCAGTCACCTCCAGCGGGAGGGCCGGGAGACCCAGTACTTC	CASSHLQREGRETQYF
TRBD1	TRBV6-5	TRBJ2-7	many	TGTGCCAGCAGTTACTCGTGGACAGGGGACGAGCAGTACTTC	CASSYSWTGDEQYF
NA	TRBV19	TRBJ2-1	NA	TGTGCCAGTAGTATAGCAGGAAATCCCTACAATGAGCAGTTCTTC	CASSIAGNPYNEQFF
NA	TRBV11-2	TRBJ2-7	many	TGTGCCAGCAGCCCCCTAGGGAGTCGGGGAGCCTACGAGCAGTACTTC	CASSPLGSRGAYEQYF
TRBD2	TRBV6-5	TRBJ2-2	few	TGTGCCAGCAGTTACACTGGGGGACTAGCGGGAGGAGCCGGCGGGGAGCTGTCTTTT	CASSYTGGLAGGAGGELSF
TRBD2	TRBV20-1	TRBJ2-7	many	TGCAGTGCTAGCCCCCCGCTAGCGGGAACCTACGAGCAGTACTTC	CSASPPLAGTYEQYF
TRBD1	TRBV6-1	TRBJ1-5	many	TGTGCCAGCAGTGGGAACATACAGGGGAGCAATCAGCCCCAGCATTTT	CASSGNIQGSNQPQHF
NA	TRBV10-3	TRBJ1-1	many	TGTGCCATCAGTGAGTCGCCCAGGTCTGAAGCTTTCTTT	CAISESPRSEAFF
TRBD1	TRBV4-1	TRBJ2-5	few	TGCGCCAGCAGTCGGACAGGGGGCTTAGAGACCCAGTACTTC	CASSRTGGLETQYF
NA	TRBV4-1	TRBJ2-1	many	TGCGCCAGCAGCCAGCCATACCGTCAAGTTATTGAGCAGTTCTTC	CASSQPYRQVIEQFF
NA	TRBV11-2	TRBJ1-1	many	TGTGCCAGCCGAGGGGCGGGCCGTTTCATGAACACTGAAGCTTTCTTT	CASRGAGRFMNTEAFF
NA	TRBV6-9	TRBJ1-1	many	TGTGCCAGCAGTTATAGGGCCGGCGCCACTGAAGCTTTCTTT	CASSYRAGATEAFF
TRBD2	TRBV7-2	TRBJ2-3	NA	TGTGCCAGCGGCCCTAGCGGGACCCCGGGACTAGCGGGAGTGGGCACAGATACGCAGTATTTT	CASGPSGTPGLAGVGTDTQYF
TRBD1	TRBV4-1	TRBJ2-4	once	TGCGCCAGCAGGTCCGGGACAGTCGGCAAAAACATTCAGTACTTC	CASRSGTVGKNIQYF
TRBD1	TRBV5-1	TRBJ2-7	many	TGCGCCAGCAGCCTCAGCCCCAGGACAGGGGGGGGCTACGAGCAGTACTTC	CASSLSPRTGGGYEQYF
NA	TRBV7-8	TRBJ2-2	many	TGTGCCAGCAGCCGACGTGGGGTGAACACCGGGGAGCTGTTTTTT	CASSRRGVNTGELFF
TRBD1	TRBV11-1	TRBJ2-1	many	TGTGCCAGCAGCCCTACCCCAGGGGGTGAGCAGTTCTTC	CASSPTPGGEQFF
NA	TRBV6-2/TRBV6-3	TRBJ2-3	few	TGTGCCAGCAGTTACTCGAGAAAGGGCCAAGATACGCAGTATTTT	CASSYSRKGQDTQYF
TRBD2	TRBV11-3	TRBJ2-1	NA	TGTGCCAGCAGCTTAGAAGGGACTAGCGGGGGCTACAATGAGCAGTTCTTC	CASSLEGTSGGYNEQFF
NA	TRBV7-6	TRBJ2-5	NA	TGTGCCAGCAGCTTAGGCCATGAAGAGACCCAGTACTTC	CASSLGHEETQYF
NA	TRBV14	TRBJ2-5	many	TGTGCCAGCAGCCAAGTCCTAGTCCCTGAGACCCAGTACTTC	CASSQVLVPETQYF
TRBD1	TRBV2	TRBJ1-4	few	TGTGCCAGCAGTCAGGGGAGGGGACAGGGGAGTGAAAAACTGTTTTTT	CASSQGRGQGSEKLFF
NA	TRBV10-3	TRBJ2-7	NA	TGTGCGAGTACGGGGCCCGACTACGAGCAGTACTTC	CASTGPDYEQYF
NA	TRBV7-6	TRBJ2-5	many	TGTGCCAGCAGCTTAGGGACAGTGCCTTGGGAGACCCAGTACTTC	CASSLGTVPWETQYF
NA	TRBV10-3	TRBJ2-1	few	TGTGCCATCAGTGAACGGTCATCGAAGCAGTGCTTC	CAISERSSKQCF
TRBD1	TRBV27	TRBJ1-2	few	TGTGCCAGCAGTATCGGGACAGGGGGCCTTAACTATGGCTACACCTTC	CASSIGTGGLNYGYTF
NA	TRBV5-5	TRBJ1-1	many	TGTGCCAGCAGCTTGGATGTAAGAGGGGCGTACACTGAAGCTTTCTTT	CASSLDVRGAYTEAFF
TRBD2	TRBV7-6	TRBJ2-2	many	TGTGCCAGCAGCCCGGGGGTAGCGGGAGACACCGGGGAGCTGTTTTTT	CASSPGVAGDTGELFF
TRBD2	TRBV18	TRBJ2-7	NA	TGTGCCAGCTCACCACTTTTGTGGACTAGAATCGGCTACGAGCAGTACTTC	CASSPLLWTRIGYEQYF
TRBD1	TRBV20-1	TRBJ1-1	many	TGCAGTGCTAGCTATCCGGGACAGGGTGCTGAAGCTTTCTTT	CSASYPGQGAEAFF
NA	TRBV18	TRBJ1-1	many	TGTGCCAGCTCACCACCCCGGGGCGGGGGGAACACTGAAGCTTTCTTT	CASSPPRGGGNTEAFF
TRBD2	TRBV27	TRBJ2-3	many	TGTGCCAGCAGTTTATCGGGACTAGCGGGGGTCAGAGGAGATACGCAGTATTTT	CASSLSGLAGVRGDTQYF
NA	TRBV3-1	TRBJ2-2	NA	TGTGCCAGCAGCCAAGATTGGGCCTTTGGGGCCGGGGAGCTGTTTTTT	CASSQDWAFGAGELFF